This T cell receptor (beta chain) was profiled in a study of Ad26.COV2.S vaccination and SARS-CoV-2 variants. Study-wide context: Each vaccinee took Ad26.COV2.S intramuscularly, once or twice 56 days apart.

Described treatment: roughly 18 received Ad26.COV2.S at low or high dose, single or two shots; 5 received placebo; per-sample allocation not given. Material that was analyzed had been drawn on day 63 after the first vaccine or placebo injection. TCRdb's copy holds only in-frame clones and misses some; the assay was immunoSEQ multiplex PCR. The repertoire consists of some 290,000 clones, with 85% to 90% occurring once and the leading ten covering around 2%. CDR1 and CDR2 from the germline V gene are SGHTA and FQGNSA. The CDR3 length is 14 residues. Trimming removed 3 bases at V and 5 bases at J, with 13 bases between.

The chain combines TRBV7-2 with TRBJ2-5; D not resolved. The starting material was peripheral blood, obtained in a trial of Ad26.COV2.S vaccine versus placebo. The TCR originated in a person aged 18 to 65 who received the Ad26.COV2.S COVID-19 vaccine or a placebo. The CDR3 here is CASSFQAVGETQYF. The CDR3 bases are TGTGCCAGCAGCTTCCAGGCAGTCGGGGAGACCCAGTACTTC.